This TCR beta chain was retrieved from a study of vaccination effects on CD4 cells after COVID-19. The study's findings and limits: There was marked clonal contraction among infection- and vaccine-induced clones late after vaccination.

Sequenced by immunoSEQ multiplex PCR; TCRdb stores in-frame clones only, minus some. The profile covers 73,000 or so clones, with around 76% appearing a single time and 10% to 13% taken by the ten largest. The sample holds one count of this clone. Its antigen is currently unknown. ViraFEST used viral peptide pools to expand antigen-specific CD4+ T cells before sequencing. Following an approximately ten-day culture, CD4+ T cells were purified. Testing of the vaccine recipients showed negative nucleocapsid antibodies and no prior SARS-CoV-2 infection. The researchers cultured 1.5 million to 2 million PBMC per well with 8.5 to 10 IU/ml IL-2 and approximately 10 ug/ml peptides. IL-2 medium supplanted half the medium on days 3 and 7. This CDR3 has 14 residues. Germline assignment: CDR1 GTSNPN and CDR2 SVGIG (reference sequence). V dropped 8 bases and J dropped 3 bases, with 19 bases sitting between them.

The material sequenced was CD4+ T cells from PBMCs cultured with SARS-CoV-2 spike peptides, taken before COVID-19 vaccination. J is TRBJ1-1 and V is TRBV30, with TRBD1 as a possible D gene (5 bases). This receptor was taken from a human donor who received a COVID-19 vaccine. The CDR3 region is CALQGGPTYTEAFF. CDR3 coding DNA: TGTGCCCTCCAGGGTGGCCCCACGTACACTGAAGCTTTCTTT.